This entry features one T cell receptor beta chain sequence. The sample is drawn from a study of PD-1 blockade in classical Hodgkin lymphoma. Assay used: immunoSEQ multiplex PCR; TCRdb lists only in-frame clones, some missing. The sample carries fewer than 90,000 clones, about 93% recorded once. In every patient, relapse followed autologous stem cell transplantation, while exposure to brentuximab vedotin differed. Material: peripheral blood mononuclear cells (PBMCs), obtained at baseline. This TCR was recovered from a human donor with classical Hodgkin lymphoma.

The CDR3 protein is CASSQVGWTSGNEQYF. The DNA for the CDR3 is TGTGCCAGCAGCCAAGTTGGTTGGACTAGCGGGAACGAGCAGTACTTC. The V gene is TRBV14, the J gene TRBJ2-7; 12 nucleotides align to TRBD2. This CDR3 spans 16 amino acids. Germline V lookup: CDR1 SGHDN, CDR2 FVKESK. V lost 1 base and J lost 5; bases outside the gene matches: 6.